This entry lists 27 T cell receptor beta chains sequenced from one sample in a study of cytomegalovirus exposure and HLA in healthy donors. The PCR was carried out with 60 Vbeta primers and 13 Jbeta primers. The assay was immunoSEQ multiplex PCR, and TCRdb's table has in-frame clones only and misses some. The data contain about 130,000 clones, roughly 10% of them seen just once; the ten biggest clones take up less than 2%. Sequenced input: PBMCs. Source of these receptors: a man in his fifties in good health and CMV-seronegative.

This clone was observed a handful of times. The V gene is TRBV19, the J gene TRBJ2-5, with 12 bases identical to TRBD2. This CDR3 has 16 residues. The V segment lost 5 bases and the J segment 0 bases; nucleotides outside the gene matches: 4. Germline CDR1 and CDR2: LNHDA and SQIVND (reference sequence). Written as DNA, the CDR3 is TGTGCCAGTAGTGGGACTAGCGGGTCGTACCAAGAGACCCAGTACTTC. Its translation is CASSGTSGSYQETQYF.

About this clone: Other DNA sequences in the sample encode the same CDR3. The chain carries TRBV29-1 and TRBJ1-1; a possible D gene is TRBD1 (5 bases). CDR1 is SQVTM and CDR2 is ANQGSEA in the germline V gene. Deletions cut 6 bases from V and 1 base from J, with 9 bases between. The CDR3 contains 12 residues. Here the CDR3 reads CSVGTGNTEAFF. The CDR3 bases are TGCAGCGTGGGAACAGGGAACACTGAAGCTTTCTTT.

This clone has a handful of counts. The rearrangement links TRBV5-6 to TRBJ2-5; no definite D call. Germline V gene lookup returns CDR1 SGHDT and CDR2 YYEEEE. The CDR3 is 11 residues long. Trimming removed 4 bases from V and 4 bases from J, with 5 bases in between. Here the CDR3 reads CASSLRETQYF. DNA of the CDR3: TGTGCCAGCAGCCTACGAGAGACCCAGTACTTC.

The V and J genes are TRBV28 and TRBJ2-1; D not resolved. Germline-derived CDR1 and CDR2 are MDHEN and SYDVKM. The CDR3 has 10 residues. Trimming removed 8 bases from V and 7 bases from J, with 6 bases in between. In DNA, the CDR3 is TGTGCCAGCCAGAGGAATGAGCAGTTCTTC. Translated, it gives CASQRNEQFF.

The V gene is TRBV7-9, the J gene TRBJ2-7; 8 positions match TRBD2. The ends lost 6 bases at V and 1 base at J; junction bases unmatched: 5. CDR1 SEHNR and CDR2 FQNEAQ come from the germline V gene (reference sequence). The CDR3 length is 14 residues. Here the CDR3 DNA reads TGTGCCAGCAGTTTCGGGGGGGAGTCCTACGAGCAGTACTTC. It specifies CASSFGGESYEQYF.

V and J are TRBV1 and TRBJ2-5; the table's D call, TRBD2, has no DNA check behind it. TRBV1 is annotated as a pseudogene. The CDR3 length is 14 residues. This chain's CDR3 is CTTAGTSGGVAQYF. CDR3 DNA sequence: TGCACCACCGCTGGGACTAGCGGGGGGGTGGCCCAGTACTTC.

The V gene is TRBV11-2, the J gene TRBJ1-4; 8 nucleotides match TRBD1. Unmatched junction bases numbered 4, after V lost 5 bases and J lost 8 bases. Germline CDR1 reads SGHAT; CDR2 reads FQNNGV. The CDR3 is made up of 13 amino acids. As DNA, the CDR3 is TGTGCCAGCAGCGCCCGGGACAGGGAAAAACTGTTTTTT. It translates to CASSARDREKLFF. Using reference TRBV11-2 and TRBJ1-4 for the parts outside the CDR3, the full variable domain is EAGVAQSPRYKIIEKRQSVAFWCNPISGHATLYWYQQILGQGPKLLIQFQNNGVVDDSQLPKDRFSAERLKGVDSTLKIQPAKLEDSAVYLCASSARDREKLFFGSGTQLSVL.

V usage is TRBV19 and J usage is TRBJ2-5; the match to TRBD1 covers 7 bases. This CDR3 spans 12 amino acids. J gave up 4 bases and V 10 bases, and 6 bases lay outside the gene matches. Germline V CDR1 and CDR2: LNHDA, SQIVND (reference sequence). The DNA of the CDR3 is TGTGCCACCCGACAGGGTAGAGAGACCCAGTACTTC. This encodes CATRQGRETQYF.

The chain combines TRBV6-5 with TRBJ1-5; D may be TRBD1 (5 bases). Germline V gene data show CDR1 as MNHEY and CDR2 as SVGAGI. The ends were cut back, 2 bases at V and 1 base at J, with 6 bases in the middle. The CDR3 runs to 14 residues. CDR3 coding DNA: TGTGCCAGCAGTTACGCAGGGAGCAATCAGCCCCAGCATTTT. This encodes CASSYAGSNQPQHF.

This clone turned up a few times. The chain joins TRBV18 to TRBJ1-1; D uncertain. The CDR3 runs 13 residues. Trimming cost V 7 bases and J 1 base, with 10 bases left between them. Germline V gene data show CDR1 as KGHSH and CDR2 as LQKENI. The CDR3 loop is CASFEGRNTEAFF. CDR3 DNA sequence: TGTGCCAGCTTTGAGGGTCGGAACACTGAAGCTTTCTTT.

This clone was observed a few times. CDR3 loop: CASSWGGQGDYEQYF. The CDR3 DNA sequence: TGCGCCAGCAGCTGGGGGGGACAGGGGGATTACGAGCAGTACTTC. The V call is TRBV5-1, the J call TRBJ2-5; 11 bases fit TRBD1. The assigned J gene may be wrong: the sequence end matches TRBJ2-7 better. The CDR3 is 15 amino acids. Germline V lookup: CDR1 SGHRS, CDR2 YFSETQ.

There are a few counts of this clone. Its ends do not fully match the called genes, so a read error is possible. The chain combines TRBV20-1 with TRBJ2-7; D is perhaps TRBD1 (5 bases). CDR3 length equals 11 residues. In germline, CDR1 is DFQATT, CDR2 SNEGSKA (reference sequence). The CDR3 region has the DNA TGCAGTGCTAGAGATCAGGGCCACCAACGCTTC. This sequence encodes CSARDQGHQRF.

The CDR3 protein is CSVEDSSISYEQYF. CDR3 sequence (DNA): TGCAGCGTTGAAGATTCGTCGATTAGCTACGAGCAGTACTTC. V is TRBV29-1 and J is TRBJ2-7; D uncertain. Germline values: CDR1 SQVTM, CDR2 ANQGSEA. This CDR3 has 14 residues. Trimming shortened V by 0 bases and J by 3 bases, and 12 bases separated the two germline ends.

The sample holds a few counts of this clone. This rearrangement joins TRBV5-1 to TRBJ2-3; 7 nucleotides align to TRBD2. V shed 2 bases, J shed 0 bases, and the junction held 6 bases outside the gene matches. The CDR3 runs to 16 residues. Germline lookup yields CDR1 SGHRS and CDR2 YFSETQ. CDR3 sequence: CASSLFRGSSTDTQYF. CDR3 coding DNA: TGCGCCAGCAGCTTATTTCGCGGGAGTAGCACAGATACGCAGTATTTT.

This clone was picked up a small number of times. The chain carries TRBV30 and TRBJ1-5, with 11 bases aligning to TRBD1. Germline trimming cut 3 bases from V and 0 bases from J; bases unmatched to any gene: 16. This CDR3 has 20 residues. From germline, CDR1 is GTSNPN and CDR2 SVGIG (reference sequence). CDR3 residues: CAWSQKTSGTGGFSNQPQHF. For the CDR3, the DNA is TGTGCCTGGAGCCAAAAAACCTCCGGGACAGGGGGTTTTAGCAATCAGCCCCAGCATTTT.

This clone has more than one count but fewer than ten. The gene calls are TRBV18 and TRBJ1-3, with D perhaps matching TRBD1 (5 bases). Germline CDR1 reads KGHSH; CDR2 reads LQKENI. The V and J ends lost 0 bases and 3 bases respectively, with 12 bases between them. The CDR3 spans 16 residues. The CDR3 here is CASSPPLGTRGNTIYF. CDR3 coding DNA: TGTGCCAGCTCACCACCGCTGGGGACTCGTGGAAACACCATATATTTT.

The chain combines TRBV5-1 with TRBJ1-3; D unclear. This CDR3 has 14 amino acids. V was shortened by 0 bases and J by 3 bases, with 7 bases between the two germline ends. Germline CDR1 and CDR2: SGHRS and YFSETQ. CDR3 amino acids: CASSLGVDGNTIYF. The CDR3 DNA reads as TGCGCCAGCAGCTTGGGAGTTGATGGAAACACCATATATTTT.

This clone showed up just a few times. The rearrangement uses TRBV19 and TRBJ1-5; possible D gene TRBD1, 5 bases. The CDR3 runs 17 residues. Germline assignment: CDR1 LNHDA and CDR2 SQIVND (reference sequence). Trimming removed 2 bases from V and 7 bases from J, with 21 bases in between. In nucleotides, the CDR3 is TGTGCCAGTAGTATAACGGCTGGGGGGACCTCTGTCCAGCCCCAGCATTTT. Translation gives CASSITAGGTSVQPQHF.

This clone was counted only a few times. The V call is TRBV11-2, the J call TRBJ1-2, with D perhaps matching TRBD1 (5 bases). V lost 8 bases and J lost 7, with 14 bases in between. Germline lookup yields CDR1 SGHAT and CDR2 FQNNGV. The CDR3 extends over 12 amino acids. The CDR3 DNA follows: TGTGCCAGCTTGGGGACGGGAGTTGGCTACACCTTC. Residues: CASLGTGVGYTF.

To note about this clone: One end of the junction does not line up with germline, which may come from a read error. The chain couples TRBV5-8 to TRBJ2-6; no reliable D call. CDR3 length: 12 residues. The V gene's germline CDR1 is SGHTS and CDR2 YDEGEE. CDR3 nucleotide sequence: TGCAACGAGTACTCTGGGGCCAACGTCCTGACTTTC. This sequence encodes CNEYSGANVLTF.

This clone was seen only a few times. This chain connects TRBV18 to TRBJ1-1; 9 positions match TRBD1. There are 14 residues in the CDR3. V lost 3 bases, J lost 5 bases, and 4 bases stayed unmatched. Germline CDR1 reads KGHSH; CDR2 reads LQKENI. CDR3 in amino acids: CASSPGTGNTEAFF. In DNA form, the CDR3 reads TGTGCCAGCTCACCCGGGACAGGGAATACTGAAGCTTTCTTT.

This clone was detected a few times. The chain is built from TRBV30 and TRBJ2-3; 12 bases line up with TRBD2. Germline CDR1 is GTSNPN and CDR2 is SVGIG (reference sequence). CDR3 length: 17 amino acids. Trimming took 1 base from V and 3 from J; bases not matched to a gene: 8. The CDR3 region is CAWSEVSTSGGTDTQYF. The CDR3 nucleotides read TGTGCCTGGAGTGAAGTGTCGACTAGCGGGGGTACAGATACGCAGTATTTT.

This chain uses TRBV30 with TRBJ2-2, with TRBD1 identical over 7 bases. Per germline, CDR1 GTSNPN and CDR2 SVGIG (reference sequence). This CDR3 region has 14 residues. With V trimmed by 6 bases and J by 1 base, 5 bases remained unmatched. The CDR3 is CACRGRGNTGELFF. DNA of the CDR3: TGTGCCTGTAGGGGGCGCGGGAACACCGGGGAGCTGTTTTTT.

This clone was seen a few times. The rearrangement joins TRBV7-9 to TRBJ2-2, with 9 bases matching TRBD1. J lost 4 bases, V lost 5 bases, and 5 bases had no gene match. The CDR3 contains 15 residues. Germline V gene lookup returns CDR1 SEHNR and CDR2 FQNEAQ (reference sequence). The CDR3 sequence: CASSLRQGGTGELFF. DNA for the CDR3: TGTGCCAGCAGCCTACGACAGGGGGGCACCGGGGAGCTGTTTTTT.

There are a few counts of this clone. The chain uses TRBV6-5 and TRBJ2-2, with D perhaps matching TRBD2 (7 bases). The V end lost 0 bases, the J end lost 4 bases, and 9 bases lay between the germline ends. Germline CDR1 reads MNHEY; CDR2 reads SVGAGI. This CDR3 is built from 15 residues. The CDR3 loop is CASSYSGGGTGELFF. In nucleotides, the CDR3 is TGTGCCAGCAGTTACTCAGGGGGGGGCACCGGGGAGCTGTTTTTT.

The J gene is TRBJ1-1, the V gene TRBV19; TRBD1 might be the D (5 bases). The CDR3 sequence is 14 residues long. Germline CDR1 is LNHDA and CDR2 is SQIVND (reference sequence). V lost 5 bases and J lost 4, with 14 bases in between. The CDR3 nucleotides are TGTGCCAGTAGTCCCCAATCGGGGGGCACTGAAGCTTTCTTT. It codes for CASSPQSGGTEAFF.

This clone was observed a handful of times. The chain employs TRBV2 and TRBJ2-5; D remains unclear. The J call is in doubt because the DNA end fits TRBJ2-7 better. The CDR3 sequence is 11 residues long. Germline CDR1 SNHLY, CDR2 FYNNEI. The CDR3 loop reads CASSEMGEQYF. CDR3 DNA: TGTGCCAGCAGTGAAATGGGCGAGCAGTACTTC.